This T cell receptor (beta chain) comes out of a study of blood T cells in healthy people across ages. Regarding the study as a whole: Strongly correlated with naive T cell percentage was TCR beta diversity.

In its sample, this clonotype was seen a few times. Its antigen is currently unknown. With a J-beta primer mix and a sample-barcoded 5' primer, a second PCR ran about 6 to 11 cycles. TCRdb itself ran the 5' RACE reads through MiXCR, one entry per CDR3 protein. This sample has about 730,000 distinct CDR3 sequences, with roughly 45% found just once. This CDR3 contains 11 residues. Germline CDR1 reads DFQATT; CDR2 reads SNEGSKA (reference sequence). The donors, aged roughly 6 to 100, were healthy Caucasians from Russia. Every donor provided roughly 10 milliliters of peripheral blood. The study isolated at least 6.5 million PBMCs from each sample.

This chain links TRBV20-1 with TRBJ1-2; D unclear. The sequence came from a woman in her sixties in good health. Material for sequencing was blood. CDR3 nucleotides: TGCAGCGGTCGTAACAGCGATGGCTACACCTTC. Translating gives CSGRNSDGYTF.